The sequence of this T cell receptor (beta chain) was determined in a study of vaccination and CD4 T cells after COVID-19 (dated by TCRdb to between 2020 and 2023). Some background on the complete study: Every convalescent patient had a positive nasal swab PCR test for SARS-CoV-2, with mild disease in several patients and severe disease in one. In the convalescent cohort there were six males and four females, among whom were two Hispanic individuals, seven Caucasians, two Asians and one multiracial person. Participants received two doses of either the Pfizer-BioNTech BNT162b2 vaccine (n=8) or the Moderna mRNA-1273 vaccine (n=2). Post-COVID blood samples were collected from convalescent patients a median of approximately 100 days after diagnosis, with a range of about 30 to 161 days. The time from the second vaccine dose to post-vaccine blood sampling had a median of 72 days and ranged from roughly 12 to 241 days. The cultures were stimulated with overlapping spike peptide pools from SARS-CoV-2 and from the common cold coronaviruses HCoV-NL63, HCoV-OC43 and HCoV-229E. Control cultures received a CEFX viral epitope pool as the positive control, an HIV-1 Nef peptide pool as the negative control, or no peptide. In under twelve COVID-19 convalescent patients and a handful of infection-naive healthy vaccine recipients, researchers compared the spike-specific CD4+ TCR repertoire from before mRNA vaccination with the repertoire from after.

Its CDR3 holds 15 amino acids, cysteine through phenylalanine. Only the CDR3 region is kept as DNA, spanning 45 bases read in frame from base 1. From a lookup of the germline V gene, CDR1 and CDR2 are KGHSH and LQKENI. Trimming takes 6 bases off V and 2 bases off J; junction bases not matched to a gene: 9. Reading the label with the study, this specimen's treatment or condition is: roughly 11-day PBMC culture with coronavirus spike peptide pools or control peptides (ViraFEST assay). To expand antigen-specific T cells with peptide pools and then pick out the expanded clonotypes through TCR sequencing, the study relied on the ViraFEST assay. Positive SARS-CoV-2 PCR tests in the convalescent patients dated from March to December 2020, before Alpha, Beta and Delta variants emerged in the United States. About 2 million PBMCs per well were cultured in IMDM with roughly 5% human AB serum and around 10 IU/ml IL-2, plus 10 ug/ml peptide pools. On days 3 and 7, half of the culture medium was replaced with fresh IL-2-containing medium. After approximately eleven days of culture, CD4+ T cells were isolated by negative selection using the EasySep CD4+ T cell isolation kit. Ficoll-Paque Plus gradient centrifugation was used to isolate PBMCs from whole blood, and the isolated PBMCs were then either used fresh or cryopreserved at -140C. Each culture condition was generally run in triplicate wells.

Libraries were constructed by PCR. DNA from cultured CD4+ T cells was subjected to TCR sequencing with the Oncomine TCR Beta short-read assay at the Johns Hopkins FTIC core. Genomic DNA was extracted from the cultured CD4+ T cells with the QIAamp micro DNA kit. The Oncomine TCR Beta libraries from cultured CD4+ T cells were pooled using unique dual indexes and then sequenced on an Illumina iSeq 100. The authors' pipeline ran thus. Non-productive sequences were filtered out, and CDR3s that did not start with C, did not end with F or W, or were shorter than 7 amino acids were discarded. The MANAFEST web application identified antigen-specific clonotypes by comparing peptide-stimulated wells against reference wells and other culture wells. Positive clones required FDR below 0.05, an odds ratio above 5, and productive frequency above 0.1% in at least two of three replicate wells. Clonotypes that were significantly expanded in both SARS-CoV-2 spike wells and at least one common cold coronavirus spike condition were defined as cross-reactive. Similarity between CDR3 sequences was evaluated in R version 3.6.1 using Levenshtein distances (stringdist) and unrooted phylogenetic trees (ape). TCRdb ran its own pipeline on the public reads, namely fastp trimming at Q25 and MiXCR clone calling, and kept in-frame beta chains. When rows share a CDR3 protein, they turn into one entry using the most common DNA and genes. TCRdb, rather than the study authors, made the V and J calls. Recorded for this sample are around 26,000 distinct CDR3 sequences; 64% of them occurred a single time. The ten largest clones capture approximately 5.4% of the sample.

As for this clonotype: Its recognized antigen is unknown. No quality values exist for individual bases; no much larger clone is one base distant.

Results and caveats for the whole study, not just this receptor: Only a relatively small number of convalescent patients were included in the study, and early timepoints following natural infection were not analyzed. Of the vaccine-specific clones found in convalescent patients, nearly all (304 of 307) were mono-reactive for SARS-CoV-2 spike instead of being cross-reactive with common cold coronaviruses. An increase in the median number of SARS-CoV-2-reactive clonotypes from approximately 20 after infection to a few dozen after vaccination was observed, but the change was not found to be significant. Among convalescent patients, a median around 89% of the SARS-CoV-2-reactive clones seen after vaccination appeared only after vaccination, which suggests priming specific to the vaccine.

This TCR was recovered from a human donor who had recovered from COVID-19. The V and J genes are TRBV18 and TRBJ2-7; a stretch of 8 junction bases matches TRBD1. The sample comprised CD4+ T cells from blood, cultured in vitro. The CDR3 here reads CASSRETGVPYEQYF. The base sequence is TGTGCCAGCTCCAGGGAGACAGGGGTCCCCTACGAGCAGTACTTC.